These T cell receptor beta chains were read from a single sample in a study of cytomegalovirus exposure and HLA in healthy donors. The method was immunoSEQ multiplex PCR; TCRdb's version includes in-frame clones alone and lacks a portion of them. This table has 100,000 to 150,000 clones, 65% to 90% appearing once. The sequencing sample was made of PBMCs. These receptors originate from a man aged 18 to 29 in good health and CMV-seronegative. CDR3s include the opening cysteine and the closing phenylalanine or tryptophan. A D gene is named only where the DNA matches it firmly. Not all rows give a size; the values are once, few, many and, for expanded clones, a class.

d_gene	abundance	v_gene	j_gene	CDR3nt	CDR3aa
TRBD1	NA	TRBV7-9	TRBJ1-2	TGTGCCAGCAGCTTTCCCGGACAGGGGGATGGCTACACCTTC	CASSFPGQGDGYTF
TRBD1	once	TRBV4-1	TRBJ1-2	TGCGCCAGCAGCCCTGCCGACAGGGCTAACTATGGCTACACCTTC	CASSPADRANYGYTF
TRBD1	NA	TRBV9	TRBJ2-7	TGTGCCAGCAGCACCCAGACAGGGGAAAAATCCTACGAGCAGTACTTC	CASSTQTGEKSYEQYF
NA	NA	TRBV2	TRBJ2-7	TGTGCCAGCAGTGAGGCGAGAGGCTACGAGCAGTACTTC	CASSEARGYEQYF
TRBD2	NA	TRBV2	TRBJ2-3	TGTGCAGGCTCCCTGAGCGGGGGCACAGATACGCAGTATTTT	CAGSLSGGTDTQYF
TRBD2	NA	TRBV4-2	TRBJ2-3	TGTGCCAGCAGCCAAGACGCTAGCGGGGGGGCCGAGGCAGATACGCAGTATTTT	CASSQDASGGAEADTQYF
NA	few	TRBV6-5	TRBJ1-5	TGTGCCAGCAGTCCGGAGAAGGCCCTCCAGCCCCAGCATTTT	CASSPEKALQPQHF
NA	NA	TRBV7-3	TRBJ2-3	TGTGCCAGCAGTACGGGGGTGCATACGCAGTATTTT	CASSTGVHTQYF
NA	NA	TRBV7-8	TRBJ2-7	TGTGCCAGCAGCTTAGCGGGGGCCCCCTACGAGCAGTACTTC	CASSLAGAPYEQYF
NA	NA	TRBV5-6	TRBJ1-2	TGTGCCAGCAGCCTGGCGGGAGACGGCTACACCTTC	CASSLAGDGYTF
TRBD2	NA	TRBV2	TRBJ2-5	TGTGCCAGCATTACCCTAGCGGGGGTCCAAGAGACCCAGTACTTC	CASITLAGVQETQYF
NA	NA	TRBV7-8	TRBJ2-5	TGTGCCAGCTCCCGGGGGGAGACCCAGTACTTC	CASSRGETQYF
TRBD2	NA	TRBV7-9	TRBJ2-5	TGTGCCAGCAGCTTCCAGCCCGGCCTAGCGGGGGCTTTACAAGAGACCCAGTACTTC	CASSFQPGLAGALQETQYF
NA	NA	TRBV7-2	TRBJ1-5	TGTGCCAGCAGCTCAAGCTCCACAGGGTGGGGACAAATGCCCCAGCATTTT	CASSSSSTGWGQMPQHF
NA	NA	TRBV7-2	TRBJ2-7	TGTGCCAGCAGCACACACATACCCTACGAGCAGTACTTC	CASSTHIPYEQYF
TRBD1	NA	TRBV10-3	TRBJ2-7	TGTGCCATCAGTGAGTCCGCGGGACAGGGCTCCTACGAGCAGTACTTC	CAISESAGQGSYEQYF
TRBD2	NA	TRBV25-1	TRBJ2-3	TGTGCCAGCAGTGGTACGAGCGGGGGTACGCAGTATTTT	CASSGTSGGTQYF
TRBD2	NA	TRBV29-1	TRBJ2-5	TGCAGCGTGTCCCCGCGACTAGCGAAAGAGACCCAGTACTTC	CSVSPRLAKETQYF
TRBD1	NA	TRBV7-2	TRBJ1-2	TGTGCCAGCAGCCCCTTACGGGACAGGGGTGAAGATGGCTACACCTTC	CASSPLRDRGEDGYTF
TRBD2	NA	TRBV30	TRBJ2-5	TGTGCCTGGAGTGTAACTAGCGGGGGGGTGACTTTCGGAGAGACCCAGTACTTC	CAWSVTSGGVTFGETQYF
TRBD2	NA	TRBV27	TRBJ2-2	TGTGCCAGCAGGACTAGCGGCACCGGGGAGCTGTTTTTT	CASRTSGTGELFF
NA	NA	TRBV4-3	TRBJ2-5	TGCGCCAGCAGCCAAGAATGGATAACAGGCGGTGTAAGGAATTTGGAAGAGACCCAGTACTTC	CASSQEWITGGVRNLEETQYF
NA	NA	TRBV6-1	TRBJ1-3	TGTGCCAGCAGTGCCGATACGAGAGGAAACACCATATATTTT	CASSADTRGNTIYF
NA	once	TRBV5-4	TRBJ2-3	TGTGCCAGCAGCTTGGCAGGTGGCTGGGGCCCGGGCACAGATACGCAGTATTTT	CASSLAGGWGPGTDTQYF
NA	NA	TRBV7-2	TRBJ2-7	TGTGCCAGCGCCGCCCTAGACAGGTCCTACGAGCAGTACTTC	CASAALDRSYEQYF
TRBD2	NA	TRBV19	TRBJ2-4	TGTGCCAGTGGGGGGGGTAGACCCAAAAACATTCAGTACTTC	CASGGGRPKNIQYF
TRBD1	NA	TRBV4-3	TRBJ1-6	TGCGCCAGCAGCCAAGAGGGGACAGGACTACCCCTCCACTTT	CASSQEGTGLPLHF
TRBD1	few	TRBV6-9	TRBJ1-4	TGTGCCACACCGACAGGGGTCAAACTGTTTTTT	CATPTGVKLFF
TRBD1	NA	TRBV10-3	TRBJ2-7	TGTGCCATCAGTGAGCGAACCGGGACAGGGGACCGGTACTTC	CAISERTGTGDRYF
NA	NA	TRBV4-1	TRBJ1-2	TGCGCCAGCAGCCAAGATCTTTGGGGGCCGGCCGGAGGCTACACCTTC	CASSQDLWGPAGGYTF
NA	few	TRBV4-3	TRBJ1-1	TGCGCCAGCAGCCAGGTGAGGTACGAGACGAACACTGAAGCTTTCTTT	CASSQVRYETNTEAFF
TRBD1	NA	TRBV5-1	TRBJ1-6	TGCGCCAGCAGCTTGGGCAAGACAGGGCCCCTATCACCCCTCCACTTT	CASSLGKTGPLSPLHF
NA	NA	TRBV11-2	TRBJ2-1	TGTGCCAGCAGCTTAGAAGGACTATTCGATGAGCAGTTCTTC	CASSLEGLFDEQFF
TRBD1	NA	TRBV4-2	TRBJ1-5	TGTGCCAGTAGCCAAGGGGGACAGTCTGGCCAGCCCCAGCATTTT	CASSQGGQSGQPQHF
TRBD1	NA	TRBV28	TRBJ1-2	TGTGCCAGCACTGGACAGGGCGGAGGCTACACCTTC	CASTGQGGGYTF
TRBD1	NA	TRBV28	TRBJ2-5	TGTGCCAGCAGTTTATTTAGTATTCGGGACAGGGAAGAGACCCAGTACTTC	CASSLFSIRDREETQYF
TRBD1	NA	TRBV7-6	TRBJ2-7	TGTGCCAGCAGCCTCGACAGGGGCCCCTACGAGCAGTACTTC	CASSLDRGPYEQYF
NA	NA	TRBV6-5	TRBJ2-7	TGTGCCAGCACCCAGGGCCCACACTACGAGCAGTACTTC	CASTQGPHYEQYF
NA	NA	TRBV5-6	TRBJ1-4	TGTGCCAGCGGACAAGGAGATGAAAAACTGTTTTTT	CASGQGDEKLFF
TRBD1	NA	TRBV5-4	TRBJ1-4	TGTGCCAGCAGCCTCGACAGGGGCGACGAAAAACTGTTTTTT	CASSLDRGDEKLFF
TRBD1	NA	TRBV19	TRBJ2-7	TGTGCCAGTAGTTTAAAAGGACAGGGGGCGCGGACCTACGAGCAGTACTTC	CASSLKGQGARTYEQYF
NA	NA	TRBV28	TRBJ1-5	TGTGCCAGCAGCGAGTATAGCAATCAGCCCCAGCATTTT	CASSEYSNQPQHF
TRBD2	NA	TRBV29-1	TRBJ2-2	TGCAGCGTTGAACGGACTAGCGGGGGGTTAACCGGGGAGCTGTTTTTT	CSVERTSGGLTGELFF
NA	NA	TRBV2	TRBJ2-3	TGTGCCGGGTCCGTAGGGGGGGCTTTTAGCACAGATACGCAGTATTTT	CAGSVGGAFSTDTQYF
NA	NA	TRBV5-6	TRBJ1-6	TGTGCCAGCAGCTTACCCCAGGGATCGGCACCCCTCCACTTT	CASSLPQGSAPLHF